Below, 8 T cell receptor beta chains from the same sample are listed, as sequenced in a study of low-dose radiotherapy and immunotherapy resistance in tumors (dated by TCRdb to between 2021 and 2024). The sequencing machine was an Illumina HiSeq 2500. First-strand cDNA was synthesized using Superscript III and a set of TRAV- and TRBV-specific primers, so that both TCRalpha and TCRbeta chains were covered. TCRs were amplified for 15 to 20 PCR cycles with Phusion, using a constant-region primer paired with the adapter attached to the V primers. TCRdb trimmed the raw reads at Q25, called clones with MiXCR and kept productive beta chains. Each entry merges the rows of one CDR3 protein and shows their most common DNA and genes. The sample has more than 45,000 distinct CDR3 sequences on record, about 23% of them singletons. The top ten clonotypes cover just over 5.5% of the sample. The time point label here, explained by the study, means: before trial treatment.

The sequenced sample was PBMCs, obtained before treatment. These receptors were obtained from a male donor with prostate cancer.

The chain couples TRBV19 to TRBJ2-5; 14 bases agree with TRBD2. CDR1 is LNHDA and CDR2 is SQIVND in the germline V gene (reference sequence). The CDR3 consists of 16 residues. With V trimmed by 5 bases and J by 5 bases, 7 bases remained unmatched. The chain's CDR3 is CASSLGTSGRGETQYF. CDR3 in DNA: TGTGCCAGTAGTCTCGGGACTAGCGGGAGAGGGGAGACCCAGTACTTC.

This clonotype was detected ten times or more. The chain couples TRBV28 to TRBJ1-1; D is undetermined. Germline CDR1 MDHEN, CDR2 SYDVKM. The CDR3 extends over 16 amino acids. The ends were cut back, 5 bases at V and 0 bases at J, with 16 bases in the middle. This CDR3 is CASSQLPGRMNTEAFF. CDR3 sequence (DNA): TGTGCCAGCAGTCAACTTCCTGGACGGATGAACACTGAAGCTTTCTTT.

This clonotype was counted only a few times. This sequence joins TRBV5-1 and TRBJ2-1; 9 bases align to TRBD2. V dropped 4 bases and J dropped 5; count of bases not matched to a gene: 4. This CDR3 has 14 amino acids. The germline V gene has CDR1 SGHRS and CDR2 YFSETQ. The CDR3 here is CASSRTSENNEQFF. CDR3 DNA: TGCGCCAGCAGCCGGACTAGCGAGAACAATGAGCAGTTCTTC.

This clonotype was observed at least ten times. The chain uses TRBV28 and TRBJ1-2, with TRBD1 identical over 11 bases. This CDR3 region has 16 residues. The V gene end was trimmed by 6 bases and the J gene end by 3 bases; junction bases not matched to a gene: 9. Germline lookup yields CDR1 MDHEN and CDR2 SYDVKM. In DNA form, the CDR3 reads TGTGCCAGCAGGGGACAGGGGGGGACGAGCTACTATGGCTACACCTTC. Translating gives CASRGQGGTSYYGYTF.

Notes on this clonotype: This likely traces to a read error, being one base from a far larger clone. V usage is TRBV6-2 or TRBV6-3 and J usage is TRBJ2-7, with TRBD2 matching 10 bases. V was clipped by 5 bases and J by 7 bases; unmatched bases: 14. Germline loops: CDR1 MNHEY, CDR2 SVGEGT. The CDR3 has 16 residues. CDR3 residues: CASSEEASGRRHEQYF. The CDR3, as DNA: TGTGCCAGCAGTGAAGAGGCTAGCGGGAGAAGGCATGAGCAGTACTTC.

Many counts were recorded for this clonotype. The chain employs TRBV7-9 and TRBJ2-7; 8 bases are shared with TRBD2. After removal of 5 bases from V and 6 bases from J, the junction contained 6 bases not matched to a gene. In germline, CDR1 is SEHNR, CDR2 FQNEAQ (reference sequence). CDR3 length: 13 residues. The DNA for the CDR3 is TGTGCCAGCAGCGCCCGGGGGGGGAGCGAGCAGTACTTC. It translates to CASSARGGSEQYF.

Ten or more counts support this clonotype. V and J are TRBV20-1 and TRBJ2-7, with 9 bases identical to TRBD1. Germline CDR1 and CDR2: DFQATT and SNEGSKA (reference sequence). With 3 bases clipped from V and 7 bases from J, the junction kept 19 bases outside the gene matches. The CDR3 spans 17 residues. The CDR3 is CSASPFTGGAPHWEQYF. The CDR3, as DNA: TGCAGTGCTAGCCCATTTACAGGGGGCGCCCCCCATTGGGAGCAGTACTTC.

This clonotype showed up many times. The genes are TRBV7-9 and TRBJ2-1, with 7 bases aligning to TRBD2. This CDR3 contains 14 residues. CDR1 is SEHNR and CDR2 is FQNEAQ in the germline V gene (reference sequence). With V trimmed by 5 bases and J by 7 bases, 8 bases remained unmatched. CDR3 sequence (DNA): TGTGCCAGCAGCAGAAATCCGGGACTAAATGAGCAGTTCTTC. It encodes CASSRNPGLNEQFF.